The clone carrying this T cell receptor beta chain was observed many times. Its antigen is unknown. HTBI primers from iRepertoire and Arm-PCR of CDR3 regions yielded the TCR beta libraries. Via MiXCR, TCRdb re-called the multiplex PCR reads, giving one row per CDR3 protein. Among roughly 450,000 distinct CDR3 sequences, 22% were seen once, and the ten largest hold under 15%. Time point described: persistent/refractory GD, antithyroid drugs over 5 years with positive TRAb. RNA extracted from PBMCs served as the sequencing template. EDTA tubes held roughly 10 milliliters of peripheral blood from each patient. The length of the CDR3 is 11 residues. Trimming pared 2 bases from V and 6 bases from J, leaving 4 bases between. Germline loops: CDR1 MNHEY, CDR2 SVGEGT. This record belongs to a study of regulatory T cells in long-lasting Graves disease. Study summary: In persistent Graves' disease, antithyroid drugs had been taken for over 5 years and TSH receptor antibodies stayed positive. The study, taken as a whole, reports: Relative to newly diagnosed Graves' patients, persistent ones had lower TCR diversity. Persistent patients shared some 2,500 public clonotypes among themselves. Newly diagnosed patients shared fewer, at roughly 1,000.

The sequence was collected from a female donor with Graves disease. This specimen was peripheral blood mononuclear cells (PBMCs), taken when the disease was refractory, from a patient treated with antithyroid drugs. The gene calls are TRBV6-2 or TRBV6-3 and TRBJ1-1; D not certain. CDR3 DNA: TGTGCCAGCAGTTACAGGTCTGAAGCTTTCTTT. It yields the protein CASSYRSEAFF.